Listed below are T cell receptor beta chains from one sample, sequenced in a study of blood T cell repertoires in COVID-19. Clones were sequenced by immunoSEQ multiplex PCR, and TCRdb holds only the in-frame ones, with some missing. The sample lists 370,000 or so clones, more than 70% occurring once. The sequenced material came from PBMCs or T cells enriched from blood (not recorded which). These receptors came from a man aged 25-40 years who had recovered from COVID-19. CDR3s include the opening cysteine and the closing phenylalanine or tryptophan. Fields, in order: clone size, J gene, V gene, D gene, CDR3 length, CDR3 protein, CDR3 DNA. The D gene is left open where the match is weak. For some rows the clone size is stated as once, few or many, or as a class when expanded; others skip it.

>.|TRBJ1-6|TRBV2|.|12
CASSPQNSPLHF
TGTGCCAGCAGCCCACAGAATTCACCCCTCCACTTT
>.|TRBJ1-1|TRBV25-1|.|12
CATRGLNTEAFF
TGTGCCACCAGGGGCCTGAACACTGAAGCTTTCTTT
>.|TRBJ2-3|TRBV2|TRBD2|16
CASREKTSVSTDTQYF
TGTGCCAGCAGGGAAAAGACTAGCGTAAGCACAGATACGCAGTATTTT
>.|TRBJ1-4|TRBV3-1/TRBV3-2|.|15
CASSQDPETNEKLFF
TGTGCCAGCAGCCAAGATCCAGAAACGAATGAAAAACTGTTTTTT
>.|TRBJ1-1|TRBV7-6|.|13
CASSFVQNTEAFF
TGTGCCAGCAGCTTTGTCCAGAACACTGAAGCTTTCTTT
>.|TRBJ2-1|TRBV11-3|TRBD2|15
CASSFLAGDYNEQFF
TGTGCCAGCAGCTTCCTAGCGGGTGATTACAATGAGCAGTTCTTC
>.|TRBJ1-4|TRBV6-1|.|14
CASSEGQISEKLFF
TGTGCCAGCAGTGAGGGGCAGATTTCTGAAAAACTGTTTTTT
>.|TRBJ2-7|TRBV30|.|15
CAWSVGGLFSYGQYF
TGTGCCTGGAGTGTCGGGGGTTTATTTTCCTACGGGCAGTACTTC
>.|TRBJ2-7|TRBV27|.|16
CASSLRSGGLYYEQYF
TGTGCCAGCAGTTTGAGGAGTGGGGGACTTTACTACGAGCAGTACTTC
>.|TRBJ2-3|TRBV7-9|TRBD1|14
CASSLGTGGSPGYF
TGTGCCAGCAGCTTGGGGACAGGGGGCTCCCCGGGTTATTTT
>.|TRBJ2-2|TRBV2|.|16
CASGVFRDTNTGELFF
TGTGCCAGCGGGGTCTTTCGGGACACCAACACCGGGGAGCTGTTTTTT
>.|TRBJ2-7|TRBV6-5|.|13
CASSYVQGNEQYF
TGTGCCAGCAGTTACGTGCAGGGTAACGAGCAGTACTTC
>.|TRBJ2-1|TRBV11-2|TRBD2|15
CASSLQRGGLNEQFF
TGTGCCAGCAGCCTACAGCGGGGGGGCCTCAATGAGCAGTTCTTC
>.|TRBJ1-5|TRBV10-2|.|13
CASSGERGQPQHF
TGCGCCAGCAGTGGGGAACGGGGGCAGCCCCAGCATTTT
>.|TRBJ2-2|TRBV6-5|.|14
CAGSYRDNTGELFF
TGTGCCGGGTCTTACAGGGATAACACCGGGGAGCTGTTTTTT
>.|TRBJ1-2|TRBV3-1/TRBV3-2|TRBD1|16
CASSRGQGAVEYGYTF
TGTGCCAGCAGCCGCGGACAGGGGGCGGTTGAGTATGGCTACACCTTC
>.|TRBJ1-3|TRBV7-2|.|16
CASSSGTQFPGNTIYF
TGTGCCAGCAGCTCCGGGACACAGTTTCCTGGAAACACCATATATTTT
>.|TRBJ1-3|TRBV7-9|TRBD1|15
CASSLTGQGRNTIYF
TGTGCCAGCAGCTTAACGGGACAGGGAAGAAACACCATATATTTT
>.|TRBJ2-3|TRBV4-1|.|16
CASSQELRQFTDTQYF
TGCGCCAGCAGCCAAGAATTGCGACAGTTCACAGATACGCAGTATTTT
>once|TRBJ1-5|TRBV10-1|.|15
CASSESVGDNQPQHF
TGCGCCAGCAGTGAGTCGGTCGGAGACAATCAGCCCCAGCATTTT
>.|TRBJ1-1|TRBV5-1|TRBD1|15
CASSLSQGAYTEAFF
TGCGCCAGCAGCTTGTCACAGGGGGCGTACACTGAAGCTTTCTTT
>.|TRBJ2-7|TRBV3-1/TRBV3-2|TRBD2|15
CASSRGTSGDYEQYF
TGTGCCAGCAGCAGGGGGACTAGCGGGGACTACGAGCAGTACTTC
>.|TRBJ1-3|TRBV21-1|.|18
CASSKGSGKDGSGNTIYF
TGTGCCAGCAGCAAAGGGTCGGGGAAGGACGGCTCTGGAAACACCATATATTTT
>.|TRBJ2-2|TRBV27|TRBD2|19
CASSLSPPGTSGNTGELFF
TGTGCCAGCAGTTTATCGCCCCCTGGGACTAGCGGGAACACCGGGGAGCTGTTTTTT
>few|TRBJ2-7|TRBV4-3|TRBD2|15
CASSLQLALTYEQYF
TGCGCCAGCAGCCTCCAACTAGCGCTGACCTACGAGCAGTACTTC
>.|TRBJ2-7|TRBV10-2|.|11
CASGQGYEQYF
TGCGCCAGCGGGCAGGGATACGAGCAGTACTTC
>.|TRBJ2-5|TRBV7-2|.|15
CASSYTLGREETQYF
TGTGCCAGCAGCTATACCCTCGGCAGGGAAGAGACCCAGTACTTC
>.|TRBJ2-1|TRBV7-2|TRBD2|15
CASSLSGGTYNEQFF
TGTGCCAGCAGCCTTAGCGGGGGGACCTACAATGAGCAGTTCTTC
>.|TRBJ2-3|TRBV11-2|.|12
CASRLEGDTQYF
TGTGCCAGCAGATTGGAGGGAGATACGCAGTATTTT
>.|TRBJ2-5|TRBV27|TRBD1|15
CASSLSRGRPETQYF
TGTGCCAGCAGTTTATCCAGGGGGCGTCCAGAGACCCAGTACTTC
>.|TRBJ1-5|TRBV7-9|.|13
CASSLARLGPQHF
TGTGCCAGCAGCTTAGCGCGGCTAGGTCCCCAGCATTTT
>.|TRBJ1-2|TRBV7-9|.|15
CASSPPNRENYGYTF
TGTGCCAGCAGCCCCCCTAACAGGGAGAACTATGGCTACACCTTC
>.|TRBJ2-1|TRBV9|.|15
CASSVALPGRNEQFF
TGTGCCAGCAGCGTAGCTCTACCAGGGAGGAATGAGCAGTTCTTC
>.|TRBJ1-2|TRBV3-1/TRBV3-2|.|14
CASSQDGRNYGYTF
TGTGCCAGCAGCCAAGACGGCAGGAACTATGGCTACACCTTC
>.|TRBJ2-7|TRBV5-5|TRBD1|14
CASSSSDRAYEQYF
TGTGCCAGCAGCTCCTCCGACAGGGCCTACGAGCAGTACTTC
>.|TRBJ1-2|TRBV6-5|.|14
CASSYSWQGYGYTF
TGTGCCAGCAGTTACTCGTGGCAGGGTTATGGCTACACCTTC
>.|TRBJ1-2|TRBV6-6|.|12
CASNEQVYGYTF
TGTGCCAGCAATGAACAGGTCTATGGCTACACCTTC
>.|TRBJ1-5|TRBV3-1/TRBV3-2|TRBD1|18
CASSQGFVVQGVNQPQHF
TGTGCCAGCAGCCAAGGTTTTGTCGTACAGGGGGTAAATCAGCCCCAGCATTTT
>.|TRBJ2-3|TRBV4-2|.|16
CASSQERRGNTDTQYF
TGTGCCAGCAGCCAAGAGCGGCGGGGTAACACAGATACGCAGTATTTT
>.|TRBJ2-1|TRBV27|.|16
CASRRPGAGPPGEQFF
TGTGCCAGCCGGCGGCCAGGTGCAGGGCCCCCCGGTGAGCAGTTCTTC
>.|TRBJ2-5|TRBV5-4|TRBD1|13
CASSHRGGETQYF
TGTGCCAGCAGCCACAGGGGTGGGGAGACCCAGTACTTC
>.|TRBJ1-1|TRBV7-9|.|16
CASSLGTGSDNTEAFF
TGTGCCAGCAGCTTAGGAACCGGAAGCGATAACACTGAAGCTTTCTTT
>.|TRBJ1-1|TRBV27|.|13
CASCSGGGTEAFF
TGTGCCAGCTGCAGTGGGGGAGGCACTGAAGCTTTCTTT
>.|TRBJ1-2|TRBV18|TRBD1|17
CASSPPGGGEGNYGYTF
TGTGCCAGCTCACCACCAGGAGGGGGCGAGGGAAACTATGGCTACACCTTC
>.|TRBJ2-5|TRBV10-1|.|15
CASSEWGLGQETQYF
TGCGCCAGCAGTGAGTGGGGACTCGGCCAAGAGACCCAGTACTTC
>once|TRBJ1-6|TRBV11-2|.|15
CASSFVPTGDSPLHF
TGTGCCAGCAGCTTCGTCCCGACGGGGGATTCACCCCTCCACTTT
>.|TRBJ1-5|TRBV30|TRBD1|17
CAWSLADRVLLDQPQHF
TGTGCCTGGAGCCTTGCGGACAGGGTGTTATTAGATCAGCCCCAGCATTTT
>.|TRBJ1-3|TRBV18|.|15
CASSPVPGSGNTIYF
TGTGCCAGCTCACCTGTTCCAGGGTCTGGAAACACCATATATTTT
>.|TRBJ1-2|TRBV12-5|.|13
CASGPGSRDGYTF
TGTGCTAGTGGCCCCGGGAGTCGGGATGGGTACACCTTC
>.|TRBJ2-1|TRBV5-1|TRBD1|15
CASSLGGTGNNEQFF
TGCGCCAGCAGCTTGGGTGGGACAGGGAACAATGAGCAGTTCTTC
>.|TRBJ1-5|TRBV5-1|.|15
CASSLEGLDHQPQHF
TGCGCCAGCAGCTTGGAGGGGTTAGATCATCAGCCCCAGCATTTT
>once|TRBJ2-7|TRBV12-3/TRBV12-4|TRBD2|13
CASSQMGGDEQYF
TGTGCCAGCAGCCAAATGGGGGGGGACGAGCAGTACTTC
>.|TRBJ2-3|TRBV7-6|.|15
CASSRGSRLTDTQYF
TGTGCCAGCAGCCGCGGCAGTAGACTCACAGATACGCAGTATTTT